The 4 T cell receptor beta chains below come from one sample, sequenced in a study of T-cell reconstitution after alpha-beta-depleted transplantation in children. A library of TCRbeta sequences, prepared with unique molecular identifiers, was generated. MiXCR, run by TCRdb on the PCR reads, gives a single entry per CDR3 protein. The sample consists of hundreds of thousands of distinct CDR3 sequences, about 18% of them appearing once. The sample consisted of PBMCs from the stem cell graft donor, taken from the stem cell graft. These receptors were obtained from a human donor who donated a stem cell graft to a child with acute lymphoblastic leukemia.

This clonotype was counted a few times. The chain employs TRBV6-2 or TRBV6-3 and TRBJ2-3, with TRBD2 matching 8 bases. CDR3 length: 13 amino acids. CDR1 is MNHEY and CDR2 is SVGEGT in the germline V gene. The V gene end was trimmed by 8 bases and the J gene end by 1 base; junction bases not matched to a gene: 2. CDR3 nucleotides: TGTGCCAGCCTACTAGCGGGCACAGATACGCAGTATTTT. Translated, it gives CASLLAGTDTQYF.

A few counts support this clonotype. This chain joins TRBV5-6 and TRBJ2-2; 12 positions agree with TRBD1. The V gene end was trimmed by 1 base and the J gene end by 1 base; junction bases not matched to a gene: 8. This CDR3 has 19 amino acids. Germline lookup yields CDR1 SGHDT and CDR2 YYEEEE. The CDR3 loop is CASSLSGQGATMNTGELFF. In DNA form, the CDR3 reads TGTGCCAGCAGCTTGTCGGGACAGGGGGCGACGATGAACACCGGGGAGCTGTTTTTT.

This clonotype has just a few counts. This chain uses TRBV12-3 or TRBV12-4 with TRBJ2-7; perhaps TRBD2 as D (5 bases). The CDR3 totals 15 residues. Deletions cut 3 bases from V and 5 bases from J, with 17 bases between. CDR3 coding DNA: TGTGCCAGCAGTTTGGTTACGGGAATGCTTGACGAGCAGTACTTC. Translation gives CASSLVTGMLDEQYF.

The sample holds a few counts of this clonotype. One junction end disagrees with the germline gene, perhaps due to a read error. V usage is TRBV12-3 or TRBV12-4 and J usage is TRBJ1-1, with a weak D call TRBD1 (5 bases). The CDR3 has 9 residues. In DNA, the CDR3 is TGTGCCAGCAGTCCGGGGACCGATTTT. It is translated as CASSPGTDF.